The T cell receptor beta chain described here comes from a study of blood T cell repertoires in COVID-19 (dated by TCRdb to 2020 to 2021). About the investigation overall: The collaborator samples originated in the United States, Italy and Spain and spanned the acute and convalescent phases of COVID-19. The prospective study material was composed of cDNA or gDNA derived from T cells, B-cell-depleted T cells, or PBMCs. Subjects who had been exposed to COVID-19, were actively infected with it, or had recovered from it provided the deeply sampled blood TCRbeta repertoires that made up the dataset. The repertoires were made available in a free public database intended to serve as a resource for research on the immune response to SARS-CoV-2. The samples were drawn from two sources: the first 160 participants of the ongoing ImmuneRACE study, and about 1,300 subjects contributed by 6 global collaborators. A de-identified subject ID, COVID-19 status, age in years and sex were almost always included in the sample metadata. Where HLA class I and class II types were available, the types were taken from metadata supplied by the sample provider, not from assay-based typing. On the study overall, not on this receptor specifically: Clinical and demographic metadata were provided uncurated, with the amount varying by source and participant.

Including the terminal cysteine and phenylalanine, the CDR3 comprises 15 residues. Only the CDR3 DNA stays, 45 bases, in frame from base 1. The germline V gene gives CDR1 as SGDLS and CDR2 as YYNGEE. V loses 2 bases, J loses 7 bases, and the germline ends lie 15 bases apart. Participants in the prospective study were aged about 18 to 95 years, lived in 20 to 30 United States geographic areas, and enrolled through a virtual design. In the prospective study, participants were assigned to cohorts based on the clinical history participants reported in a screening survey and a study questionnaire. Exposed participants had been in contact, within 2 weeks of entering the study, with a person who had a PCR-confirmed or clinician-diagnosed case of COVID-19. In the prospective study, whole blood, serum and a nasopharyngeal or oropharyngeal swab were collected from each participant by mobile phlebotomists. Additional blood draws and questionnaires over a roughly two-month period could optionally be provided by prospective study participants. Prospective study blood samples were shipped either frozen or at room temperature before DNA extraction.

Comments on this clone: What this receptor recognizes is not known. Base qualities are not at hand, and no much larger clone is one base apart.

TCRbeta CDR3 regions were amplified from genomic DNA using the immunoSEQ Assay, a bias-controlled multiplex PCR. The published analysis was carried out like this. Nucleated cell counts per sample were estimated from amplification of reference gene primers within the assay. Sequence reads were collapsed and filtered to measure the absolute abundance of every unique TCRbeta CDR3 rearrangement. For each sample, productive Simpson clonality was calculated as the square root of Simpson's diversity index across productive rearrangements. TCRdb obtained this table from immuneACCESS and retained in-frame rearrangements with V and J assigned. These tables miss some clones; where compared with another copy, unresolved V genes account for less than half of the shortfall, and the remainder is unexplained. The V and J calls and clone size come from that table; D and trimming were worked out from the DNA. For this sample the table gives about 210,000 clones, of which 86% were detected only once. The ten most abundant clones make up more than 4% of the sample.

Sample: PBMCs or T cells enriched from blood (not recorded which). The receptor was derived from a woman in her 30s who had been exposed to COVID-19. The rearrangement joined TRBV9 to TRBJ2-2, with a weak D call of TRBD1 (6 bases match). The nucleotide sequence is given as TGTGCCAGCAGCGTTGGGATGGGGGCTGACGGGGAGCTGTTTTTT. The translation is CASSVGMGADGELFF.